This TCR beta chain was found in a study of identical twins. This CDR3 is 13 amino acids long. The V end was cut by 3 bases, the J end by 4 bases, with 10 bases between. Germline V gene sequence: CDR1 SGHTA, CDR2 FQGNSA. Each CDR3 protein gets one entry after TCRdb re-called the 5' RACE reads with MiXCR. Of more than 600,000 distinct CDR3 sequences listed, roughly 18% are singletons. This clonotype was counted between two and nine times. Separately, the same data were catalogued under a study of T cells expressing NK-cell markers.

The source is a woman in her late teens or twenties in good health. This rearrangement joins TRBV7-2 to TRBJ2-7, with a tentative D call TRBD1 (6 bases). Sequenced material: PBMCs. DNA of the CDR3: TGTGCCAGCAGCTTTCCAGGGGTTTACGAGCAGTACTTC. Encoded protein: CASSFPGVYEQYF.